A selection of T cell receptor beta chains follows, all from one sample in a study of shared clonotypes between healthy human individuals. Data came from immunoSEQ multiplex PCR; TCRdb stores just in-frame clones and leaves some out. In the table there are roughly 2.1 million clones, about 92% of which are singletons. The sequenced sample consisted of naive CD8+ T cells from PBMCs. These receptors were obtained from a man aged 18 to 29 in good health. Some clones in this sample may be carry-over from other donors' samples. The CDR3 runs from the conserved cysteine through the conserved F or W.

J	V	CDR3
TRBJ2-7	TRBV27	CASSYRDSPLEQYF
TRBJ2-3	TRBV19	CASSIDGGSTDTQYF
TRBJ1-4	TRBV30	CAWRPEERGLTEKLFF
TRBJ1-1	TRBV5-8	CASSLLGEAFF
TRBJ1-1	TRBV30	CAWNHYKNTEAFF
TRBJ2-1	TRBV5-3	CARSLADRRNVGGGSYNEQFF
TRBJ1-5	TRBV12-5	CASGLVDAGRGWPQHF
TRBJ2-5	TRBV6-1	CASRIIAGWETQYF
TRBJ2-7	TRBV6-5	CASSSGQPGSLYEQYF
TRBJ2-1	TRBV5-1	CASSLAGGTSNEQFF
TRBJ2-3	TRBV5-1	CASSLGESTDTQYF
TRBJ2-7	TRBV2	CASSVSLSAAYEQYF
TRBJ2-3	TRBV7-8	CASSSRLAGATDTQYF
TRBJ1-1	TRBV6-4	CASSAGEGEAFF
TRBJ2-2	TRBV18	CASSPPGTSGGELFF
TRBJ1-2	TRBV25-1	CASSPDPPQGSHYGYTF
TRBJ1-2	TRBV4-3	CASSQDRTVANYGYTF
TRBJ1-1	TRBV27	CASRIGGGGTEAFF
TRBJ1-5	TRBV28	CASSLNAGPQHF
TRBJ2-7	TRBV13	CASSSTGQNYEQYF
TRBJ2-3	TRBV10-1	CASSDCLAGGGPGTDTQYF
TRBJ1-5	TRBV7-9	CASSFAPSNQPQHF
TRBJ2-1	TRBV11-2	CASSLLAGGGYNEQFF
TRBJ2-2	TRBV5-4	CASSTRDDTGELFF
TRBJ2-1	TRBV9	CASSVSGVQFF
TRBJ2-5	TRBV4-2	CASSHFGDQETQYF
TRBJ2-5	TRBV9	CASSVESMQETQYF
TRBJ2-5	TRBV19	CASSIVAGHPQETQYF
TRBJ2-3	TRBV19	CASSTGQASGDTDTQYF
TRBJ1-2	TRBV6-5	CASSYRGQQYGYTF
TRBJ2-2	TRBV6-5	CASSYEAGLTGELFF
TRBJ2-2	TRBV4-1	CAAGGNTGELFF
TRBJ1-3	TRBV7-8	CASSPGTGRNTIYF
TRBJ2-5	TRBV9	CASSSRAGTGLETQYF
TRBJ2-1	TRBV6-5	CASSGTGSSYNEQFF
TRBJ1-1	TRBV6-1	CASSEGHPEAFF
TRBJ1-4	TRBV5-6	CASSLSRDRAYLALEKLFF
TRBJ2-5	TRBV4-1	CASSPRERDSRETQYF
TRBJ1-2	TRBV7-9	CASSSGTDGYTF
TRBJ1-4	TRBV9	CASSARDTRGEKLFF
TRBJ1-4	TRBV6-6	CASSYAMAANEKLFF
TRBJ2-3	TRBV4-1	CASSQEEFSTDTQYF
TRBJ1-1	TRBV5-8	CASSMIRGTEAFF
TRBJ2-1	TRBV9	CASSAAGQDEQFF
TRBJ2-7	TRBV4-3	CASSVRTGGIYEQYF
TRBJ2-1	TRBV9	CASSVVPNEQFF
TRBJ2-2	TRBV7-6	CASSRGVIGELFF
TRBJ2-3	TRBV29-1	CSVQGLTDTQYF
TRBJ2-7	TRBV19	CASSIAGVGQYEQYF
TRBJ2-1	TRBV14	CASAAPHSYNEQFF
TRBJ2-2	TRBV7-9	CASSFGRGNTGELFF
TRBJ2-7	TRBV5-1	CASSWARQGADEQYF
TRBJ2-7	TRBV9	CASSVGGNTYEQYF
TRBJ2-1	TRBV4-1	CASSQDRASGPYNEQFF